This TCR beta chain was identified in a study of early T cells in non-severe SARS-CoV-2 infection. TCRdb called the 5' RACE reads again in MiXCR, with one record for every CDR3 protein. The table includes around 44,000 distinct CDR3 sequences, approximately 6.2% detected once. V was pared by 5 bases and J by 0 bases, with 13 bases between. CDR1 is MNHEY, CDR2 SVGAGI, per germline. The CDR3 runs to 15 residues. The sample holds many counts of this clonotype. V is TRBV6-5 and J is TRBJ1-2, with D possibly TRBD1 on 5 matching bases. Sequencing used whole blood, obtained at baseline. The sequence was obtained from an adult who was a healthcare worker with PCR-confirmed SARS-CoV-2 infection or an uninfected control (not recorded which). In DNA form, the CDR3 reads TGTGCCAGCAGTCAAACTGGGGGTCCTAACTATGGCTACACCTTC. Its protein is CASSQTGGPNYGYTF.